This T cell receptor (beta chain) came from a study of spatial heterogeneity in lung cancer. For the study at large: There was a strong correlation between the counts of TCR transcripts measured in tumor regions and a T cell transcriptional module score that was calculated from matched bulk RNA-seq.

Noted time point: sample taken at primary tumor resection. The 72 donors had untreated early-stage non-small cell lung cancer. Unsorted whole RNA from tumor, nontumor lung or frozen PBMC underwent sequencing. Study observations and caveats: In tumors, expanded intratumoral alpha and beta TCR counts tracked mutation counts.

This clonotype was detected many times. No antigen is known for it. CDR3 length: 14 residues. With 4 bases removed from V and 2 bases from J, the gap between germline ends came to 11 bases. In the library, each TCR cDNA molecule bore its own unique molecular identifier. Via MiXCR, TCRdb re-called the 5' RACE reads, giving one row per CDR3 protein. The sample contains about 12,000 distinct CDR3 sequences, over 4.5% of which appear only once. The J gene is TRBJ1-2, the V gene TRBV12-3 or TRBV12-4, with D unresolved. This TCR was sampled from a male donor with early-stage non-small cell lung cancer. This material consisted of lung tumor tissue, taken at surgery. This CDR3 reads CASSWEAANYGYTF. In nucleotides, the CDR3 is TGTGCCAGCAGTTGGGAGGCGGCAAACTATGGCTACACCTTC.